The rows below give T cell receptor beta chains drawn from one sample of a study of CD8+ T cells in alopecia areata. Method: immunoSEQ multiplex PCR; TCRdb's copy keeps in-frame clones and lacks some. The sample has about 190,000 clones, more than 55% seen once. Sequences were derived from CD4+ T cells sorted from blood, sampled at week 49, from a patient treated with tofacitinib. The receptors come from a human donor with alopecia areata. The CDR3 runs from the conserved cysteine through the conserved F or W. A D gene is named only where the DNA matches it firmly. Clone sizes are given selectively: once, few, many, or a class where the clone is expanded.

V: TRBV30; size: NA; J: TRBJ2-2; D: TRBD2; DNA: TGTGCCTGCCCAGCGGGGGGGCTTATCGGGGAGCTGTTTTTT; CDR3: CACPAGGLIGELFF
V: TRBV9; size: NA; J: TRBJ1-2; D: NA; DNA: TGTGCCAGCAGCGCTACAGGGCCGGCAGGCTACACCTTC; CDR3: CASSATGPAGYTF
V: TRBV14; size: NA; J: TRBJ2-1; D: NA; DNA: TGTGCCAGCAGCTTGCGGACAGTGGGTGAGCAGTTCTTC; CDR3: CASSLRTVGEQFF
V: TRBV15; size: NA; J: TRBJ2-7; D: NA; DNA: TGTGCCACCAGCGGCATCGGGACGGAAAACAGAAGCCGCTACGAGCAGTACTTC; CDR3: CATSGIGTENRSRYEQYF
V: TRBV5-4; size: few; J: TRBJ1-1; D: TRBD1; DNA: TGTGCCAGCACCACAGGGGACGGCGTGAACACTGAAGCTTTCTTT; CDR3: CASTTGDGVNTEAFF
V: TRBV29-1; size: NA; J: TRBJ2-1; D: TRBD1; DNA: TGCAGCGTTGTGGGACAGGGGGTAGGAGAGCAGTTCTTC; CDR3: CSVVGQGVGEQFF
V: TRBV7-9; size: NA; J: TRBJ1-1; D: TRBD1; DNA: TGTGCCAGCAGCTCGGACAGGGTTACCGAAGCTTTCTTT; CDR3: CASSSDRVTEAFF
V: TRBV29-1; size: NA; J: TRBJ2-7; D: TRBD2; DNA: TGCAGCGTTGAAGGGTTTTTCGCTAGCGGGGGGTCCTCCCTGAGTAAGGAGCAGTACTTC; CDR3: CSVEGFFASGGSSLSKEQYF
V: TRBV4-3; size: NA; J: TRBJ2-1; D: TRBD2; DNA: TGCGCCAGCAGCCGAGGGACTAGTGAGGACAATGAGCAGTTCTTC; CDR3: CASSRGTSEDNEQFF
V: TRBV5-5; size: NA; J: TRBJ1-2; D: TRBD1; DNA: TGTGCCAGCAGCCAGTCCGGGACAGGGGGCTTTGGCTACACCTTC; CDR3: CASSQSGTGGFGYTF
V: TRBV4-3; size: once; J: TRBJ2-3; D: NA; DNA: TGCGCCAGCAGCCAAGGTGGAGCGTCAGATACGCAGTATTTT; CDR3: CASSQGGASDTQYF
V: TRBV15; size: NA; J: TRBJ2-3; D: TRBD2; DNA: TGTGCCACCAGCGGGTGGACTAGCCGTAGCACAGATACGCAGTATTTT; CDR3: CATSGWTSRSTDTQYF
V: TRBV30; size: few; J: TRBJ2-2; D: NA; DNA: TGTGCCTGGAGTCTTAGGAACACCGGGGAGCTGTTTTTT; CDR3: CAWSLRNTGELFF
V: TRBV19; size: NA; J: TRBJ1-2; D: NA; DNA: TGTGCCACTCACGGGGGGCGCGGCTACACCTTC; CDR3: CATHGGRGYTF
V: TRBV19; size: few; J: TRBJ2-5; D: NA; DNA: TGTGCCAGTAGTATGGGCAGCGGGCAAGAGACCCAGTACTTC; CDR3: CASSMGSGQETQYF
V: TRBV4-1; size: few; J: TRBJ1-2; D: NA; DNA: TGCGCCAGCAGCCAAGATCCAACAGGCGGCTATGGCTACACCTTC; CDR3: CASSQDPTGGYGYTF
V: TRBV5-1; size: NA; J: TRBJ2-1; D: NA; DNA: TGCGCCAGCAACCCCTCTGTGACTGACAATGAGCAGTTCTTC; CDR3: CASNPSVTDNEQFF
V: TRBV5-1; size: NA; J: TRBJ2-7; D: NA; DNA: TGCGCCAGCAGCTTGAAGGCCGGATCCTACGAGCAGTACTTC; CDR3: CASSLKAGSYEQYF
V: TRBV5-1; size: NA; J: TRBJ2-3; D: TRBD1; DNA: TGCGCCAGCAGCTTGCATGGGACAGGGAAGAGCACAGATACGCAGTATTTT; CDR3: CASSLHGTGKSTDTQYF
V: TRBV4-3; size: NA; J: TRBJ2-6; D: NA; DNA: TGCGCCAGCTCCGACTCTGGGGCCAACGTCCTGACTTTC; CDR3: CASSDSGANVLTF
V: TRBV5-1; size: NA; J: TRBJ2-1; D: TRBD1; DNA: TGCGCCAGCAGCTTGGGAGGGGGCGATTACAATGAGCAGTTCTTC; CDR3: CASSLGGGDYNEQFF
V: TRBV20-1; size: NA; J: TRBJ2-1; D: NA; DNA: TGCAGTGCCAGAGATATGAATGAGCAGTTCTTC; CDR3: CSARDMNEQFF
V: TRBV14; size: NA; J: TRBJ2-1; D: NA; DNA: TGTGCCAGCAGCCAAAGAACCATAATAAACTCCTACAATGAGCAGTTCTTC; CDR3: CASSQRTIINSYNEQFF
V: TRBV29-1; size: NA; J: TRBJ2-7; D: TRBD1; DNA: TGCAGCGTTCAAACCGGGACAGTCTCCTACGAGCAGTACTTC; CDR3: CSVQTGTVSYEQYF
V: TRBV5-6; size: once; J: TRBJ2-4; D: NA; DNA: TGTGCCAGCAGCTTGAGGGGTCGCGGAAACATTCAGTACTTC; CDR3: CASSLRGRGNIQYF
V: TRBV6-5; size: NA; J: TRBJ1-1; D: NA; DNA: TGTGCCAGCCAGATTAAAATGAACACTGAAGCTTTCTTT; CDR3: CASQIKMNTEAFF
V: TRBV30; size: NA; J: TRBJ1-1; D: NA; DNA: TGTGCCTGTACAAGGGACCGGAACACTGAAGCTTTCTTT; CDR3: CACTRDRNTEAFF
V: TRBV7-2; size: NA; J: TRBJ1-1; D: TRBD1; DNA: TGTGCCAGCACGCCGACAGGGAATGACAATGAAGCTTTCTTT; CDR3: CASTPTGNDNEAFF
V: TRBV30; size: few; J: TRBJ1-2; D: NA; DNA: TGTGCCTGGGGCGCCACAGGGATCATGGGCTATGGCTACACCTTC; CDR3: CAWGATGIMGYGYTF
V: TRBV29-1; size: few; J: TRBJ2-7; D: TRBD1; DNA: TGCAGCGTTGGCGACAGGGGGCTTGCCTACGAGCAGTACTTC; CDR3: CSVGDRGLAYEQYF
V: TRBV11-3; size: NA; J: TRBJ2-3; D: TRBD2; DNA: TGTGCCAGCAGCCTAGGCGTGGCTAGCGGGGTATATACGCAGTATTTT; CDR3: CASSLGVASGVYTQYF
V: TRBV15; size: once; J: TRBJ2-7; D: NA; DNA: TGTGCCACCAGCAGTGGGGGGCTTAGATCCTACGAGCAGTACTTC; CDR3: CATSSGGLRSYEQYF
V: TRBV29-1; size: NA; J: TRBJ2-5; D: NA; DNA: TGCAGCGTTCGACGGAACCAAGAGACCCAGTACTTC; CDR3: CSVRRNQETQYF
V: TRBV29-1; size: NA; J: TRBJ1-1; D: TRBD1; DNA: TGCAGCGTTGGATTTAGGGGGCGAAGAACTGAAGCTTTCTTT; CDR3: CSVGFRGRRTEAFF
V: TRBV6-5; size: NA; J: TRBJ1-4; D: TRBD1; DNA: TGTGCCAGCAGCGGACAGGGGACGGGTGAAAAACTGTTTTTT; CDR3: CASSGQGTGEKLFF
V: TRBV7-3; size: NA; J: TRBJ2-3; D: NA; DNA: TGTGCCAGCAGCCCCGGTAGAGGAAGGGGCACAGATACGCAGTATTTT; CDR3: CASSPGRGRGTDTQYF
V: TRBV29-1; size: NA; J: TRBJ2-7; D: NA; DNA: TGCAGCGTAAAGGGACAACTGACCTACGAGCAGTACTTC; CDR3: CSVKGQLTYEQYF
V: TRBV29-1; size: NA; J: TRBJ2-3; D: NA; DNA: TGCAGCGTTGAAAGAGGCACAGATACGCAGTATTTT; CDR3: CSVERGTDTQYF
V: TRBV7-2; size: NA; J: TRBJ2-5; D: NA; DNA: TGTGCCAGCAGCTTATGGGGGGGCCGTGAGACCCAGTACTTC; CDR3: CASSLWGGRETQYF
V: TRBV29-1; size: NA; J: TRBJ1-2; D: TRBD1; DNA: TGCAGCGTTGTTTACTTCCTAGGACAGGACTATGGCTACACCTTC; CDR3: CSVVYFLGQDYGYTF
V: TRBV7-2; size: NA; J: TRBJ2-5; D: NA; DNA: TGTGCCAGCAGCTTAGGGGTGGTTGAGACCCAGTACTTC; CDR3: CASSLGVVETQYF
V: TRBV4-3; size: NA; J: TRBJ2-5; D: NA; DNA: TGCGCCAGCAGCCAACAATGGACAGGCGGACTACAGTACCAAGAGACCCAGTACTTC; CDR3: CASSQQWTGGLQYQETQYF
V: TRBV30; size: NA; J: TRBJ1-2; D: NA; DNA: TGTGCCTGGAGATCGACAGATGTAAATGGCTACACCTTC; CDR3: CAWRSTDVNGYTF
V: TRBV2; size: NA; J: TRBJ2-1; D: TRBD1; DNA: TGTGCCAGCAGTGACAGGGGGCGGAATGAGCAGTTCTTC; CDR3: CASSDRGRNEQFF
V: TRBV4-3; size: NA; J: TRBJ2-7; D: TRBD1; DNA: TGCGCCAGCAGCCAAGGACAGGGTACCTACGAGCAGTACTTC; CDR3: CASSQGQGTYEQYF
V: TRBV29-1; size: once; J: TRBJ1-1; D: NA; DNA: TGCAGCGTCTCCAGGGTCATGAACACTGAAGCTTTCTTT; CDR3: CSVSRVMNTEAFF
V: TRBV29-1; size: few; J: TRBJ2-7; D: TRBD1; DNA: TGCAGCGTTGGCAGGGGGCAAAACGAGCAGTACTTC; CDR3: CSVGRGQNEQYF
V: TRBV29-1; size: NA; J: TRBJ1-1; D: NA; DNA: TGCAGCGCCTCAGGGACTGAAGCTTTCTTT; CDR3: CSASGTEAFF
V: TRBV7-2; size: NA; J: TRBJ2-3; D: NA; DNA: TGTGCCAGCAGCTTACTCCGGGGGGATACGCAGTATTTT; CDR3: CASSLLRGDTQYF
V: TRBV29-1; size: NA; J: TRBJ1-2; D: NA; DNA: TGCAGCGTTGAATCCCGGGGTGGCTACACCTTC; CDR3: CSVESRGGYTF
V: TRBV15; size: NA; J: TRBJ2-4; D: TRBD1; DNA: TGTGCCACCAGCACCGAGAGACAGGGTTTAGCCAAAAACATTCAGTACTTC; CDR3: CATSTERQGLAKNIQYF
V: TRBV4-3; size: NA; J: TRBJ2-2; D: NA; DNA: TGCGCCAGCAGCCGAACAGGGTCGTACACCGGGGAGCTGTTTTTT; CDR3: CASSRTGSYTGELFF
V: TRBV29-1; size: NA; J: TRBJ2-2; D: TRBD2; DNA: TGCAGCGCCGCTGTTGGGGGGGACACCGGGGAGCTGTTTTTT; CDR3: CSAAVGGDTGELFF
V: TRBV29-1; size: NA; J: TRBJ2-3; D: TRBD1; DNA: TGCAGCGTTGCCGCAACAGGGGGCGGCACAGATACGCAGTATTTT; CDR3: CSVAATGGGTDTQYF